The subject of this entry is one T cell receptor beta chain. Its cognate antigen has yet to be identified. Base-call qualities are not available, and no considerably larger clone is one nucleotide away. Counted from cysteine to phenylalanine, this CDR3 has 13 amino acids. Kept here is only the CDR3 DNA, which spans 39 bases and is read in frame from base 1. CDR1 is given as SGHTA and CDR2 as FQGTGA, both from the germline V gene. Trimming removed 5 bases from V and 3 bases from J; the gene matches leave 2 bases unexplained. This sample is drawn from a study of Ad26.COV2.S vaccination and SARS-CoV-2 variants listed by TCRdb under 2021. At the level of the whole study: Donors in the vaccine arm were drawn from COV1001, a phase I-IIa trial of Ad26.COV2.S in healthy adults that was multicentre, randomized, double-blind and placebo-controlled. The TCR-sequenced set comprised approximately 30 samples: 19 Ad26.COV2.S vaccine recipients, 5 placebo recipients and 8 SARS-CoV-2 convalescent individuals. Throughout the experiments and outcome assessment, investigators stayed blinded to trial group allocation. Trial participants were randomized into five groups of five, in which low-dose or high-dose Ad26.COV2.S was given once or twice, or placebo was given on both occasions. Ad26.COV2.S was administered intramuscularly at 5 x 10^10 or 1 x 10^11 viral particles, either as a single shot or as two shots given 56 days apart. Sequencing of the TCRbeta repertoire served to evaluate the specificity and breadth of SARS-CoV-2-reactive T cell receptors following Ad26.COV2.S vaccination. Summary of the overall study and its limitations: It was noted by the authors that total T cell responses may have been underestimated by the TCR breadth and depth analyses. After vaccination, substantial breadth of spike-specific CD8+ and CD4+ T cell responses was reported. Spike-specific TCR breadth was higher in Ad26.COV2.S recipients than in placebo recipients (P = 0.0014). Comparable non-spike TCR breadth was observed between vaccine and placebo recipients, consistent with only spike being contained in the vaccine. The study was not powered for comparison of responses between vaccine doses or regimens.

Per the publication, the treatment or condition label means: over 15 received Ad26.COV2.S at low or high dose, single or two shots; about five received placebo; per-sample allocation not given. Repertoires of vaccine and placebo recipients were sequenced from samples taken on day 63 after the first injection. Between 29 July and 7 August 2020, Cohort 1b enrolled 25 adults aged 18-55 years at one site in Boston, USA. Ad26.COV2.S was a replication-incompetent adenovirus type 26 vector that expressed a prefusion-stabilized SARS-CoV-2 spike protein derived from the original Wuhan strain. The immunoSEQ Assay was used to sequence TCRbeta CDR3 regions. After extraction, genomic DNA underwent amplification by bias-controlled multiplex PCR, followed by high-throughput sequencing. The paper's processing steps were these. To quantify the absolute abundance of every unique TCRbeta CDR3 region, sequences were collapsed and filtered. T cell fraction was estimated by normalizing TCRbeta template counts to usable DNA, which was measured by amplifying reference genes present in all nucleated cells. Repertoire TCRs were annotated as SARS-CoV-2-specific when V gene, CDR3 amino acid sequence and J gene were exactly matched to a known reactive TCR set. The reference SARS-CoV-2 TCR set came from MIRA and was filtered for enrichment in COVID-19-positive ImmuneCODE repertoires, removing public or cross-reactive TCRs. Using the MIRA antigens, annotated TCRs were further analysed by specific ORF or by position within an ORF. Depth was the summed frequency of annotated unique rearrangements, while breadth was defined as annotated unique rearrangements over total unique productive rearrangements. Two-sided Wilcoxon rank-sum tests were used to compare TCR breadth between groups. Entries here come from immuneACCESS through TCRdb and include only in-frame sequences with V and J called. Some clones fail to appear in such tables; in the studies checked, an unresolved V gene covers under half of the shortfall, and the cause of the remainder is unknown. That table is the source of V, J and clone size, and D and trimming were worked out from the DNA. The sample contains hundreds of thousands of clones, roughly 84% of them found a single time. Jointly, the top ten make up roughly 3.6% of the sample.

This receptor was obtained from a person aged 18-60 years who received the Ad26.COV2.S COVID-19 vaccine or a placebo. The sample in question was peripheral blood, obtained in a trial of Ad26.COV2.S vaccine versus placebo. This chain joins TRBV7-3 to TRBJ1-1, and TRBD1 aligns with 8 junction nucleotides. The CDR3 region has the sequence CASSTDRDTEAFF. Read as DNA, the sequence is TGTGCCAGCAGCACGGACAGGGACACTGAAGCTTTCTTT. Beyond the CDR3, the reference TRBV7-3 and TRBJ1-1 genes provide the residues; the full variable domain reads: GAGVSQTPSNKVTEKGKYVELRCDPISGHTALYWYRQSLGQGPEFLIYFQGTGAADDSGLPNDRFFAVRPEGSVSTLKIQRTERGDSAVYLCASSTDRDTEAFFGQGTRLTVV.